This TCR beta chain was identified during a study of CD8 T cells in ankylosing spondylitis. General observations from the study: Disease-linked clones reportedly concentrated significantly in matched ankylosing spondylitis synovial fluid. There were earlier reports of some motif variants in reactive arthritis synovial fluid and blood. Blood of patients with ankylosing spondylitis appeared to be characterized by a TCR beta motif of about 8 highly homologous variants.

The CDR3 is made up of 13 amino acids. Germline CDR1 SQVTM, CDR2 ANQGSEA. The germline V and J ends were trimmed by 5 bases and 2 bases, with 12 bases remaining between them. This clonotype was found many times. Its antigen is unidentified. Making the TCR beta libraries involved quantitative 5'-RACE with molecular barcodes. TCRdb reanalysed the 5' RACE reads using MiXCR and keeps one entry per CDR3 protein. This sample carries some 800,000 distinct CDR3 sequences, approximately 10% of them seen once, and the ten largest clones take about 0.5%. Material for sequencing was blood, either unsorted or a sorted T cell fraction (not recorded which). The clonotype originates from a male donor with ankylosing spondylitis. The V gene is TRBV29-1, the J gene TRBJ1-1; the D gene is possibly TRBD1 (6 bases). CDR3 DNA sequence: TGCAGCGTTTGTAGGGACATCAACACTGAAGCTTTCTTT. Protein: CSVCRDINTEAFF.